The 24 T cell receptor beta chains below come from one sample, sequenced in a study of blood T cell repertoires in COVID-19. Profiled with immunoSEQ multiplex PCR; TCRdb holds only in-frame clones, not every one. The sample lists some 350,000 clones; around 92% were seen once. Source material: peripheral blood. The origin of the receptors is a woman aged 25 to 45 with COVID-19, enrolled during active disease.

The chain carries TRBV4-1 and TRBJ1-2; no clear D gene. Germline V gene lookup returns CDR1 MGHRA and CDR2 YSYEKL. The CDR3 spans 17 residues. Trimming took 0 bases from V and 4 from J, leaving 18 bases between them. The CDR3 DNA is TGCGCCAGCAGCCAAGAATTAATTAGAACAGAGTCCTATGGCTACACCTTC. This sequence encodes CASSQELIRTESYGYTF.

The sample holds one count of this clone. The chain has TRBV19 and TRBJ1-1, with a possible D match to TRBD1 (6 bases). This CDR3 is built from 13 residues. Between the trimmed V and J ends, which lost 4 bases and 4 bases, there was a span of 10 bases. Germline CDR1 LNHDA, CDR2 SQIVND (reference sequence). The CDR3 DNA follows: TGTGCCAGTAGTACTACAGGGTTCACTGAAGCTTTCTTT. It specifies CASSTTGFTEAFF. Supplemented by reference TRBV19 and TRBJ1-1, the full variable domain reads DGGITQSPKYLFRKEGQNVTLSCEQNLNHDAMYWYRQDPGQGLRLIYYSQIVNDFQKGDIAEGYSVSREKKESFPLTVTSAQKNPTAFYLCASSTTGFTEAFFGQGTRLTVV.

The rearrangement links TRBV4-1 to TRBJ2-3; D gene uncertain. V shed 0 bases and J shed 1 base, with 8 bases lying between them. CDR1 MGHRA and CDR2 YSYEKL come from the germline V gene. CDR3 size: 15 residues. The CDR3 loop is CASSQDLLGTDTQYF. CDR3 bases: TGCGCCAGCAGCCAAGATCTTCTAGGCACAGATACGCAGTATTTT.

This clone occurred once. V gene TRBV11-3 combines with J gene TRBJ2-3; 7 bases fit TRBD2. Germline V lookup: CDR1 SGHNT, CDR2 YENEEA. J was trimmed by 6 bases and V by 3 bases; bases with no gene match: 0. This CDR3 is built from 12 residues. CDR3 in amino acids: CASSFGGDTQYF. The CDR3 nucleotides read TGTGCCAGCAGCTTCGGGGGGGATACGCAGTATTTT.

The chain's CDR3 is CASSSTPGGWGAKNIQYF. CDR3 nucleotide sequence: TGTGCCAGCAGCTCGACGCCCGGGGGGTGGGGTGCCAAAAACATTCAGTACTTC. V is TRBV7-9 and J is TRBJ2-4, with 7 bases matching TRBD2. Germline V lookup: CDR1 SEHNR, CDR2 FQNEAQ (reference sequence). CDR3 length equals 18 residues. Losses at the gene ends were 4 bases for V and 1 base for J; bases not matched to a gene: 13.

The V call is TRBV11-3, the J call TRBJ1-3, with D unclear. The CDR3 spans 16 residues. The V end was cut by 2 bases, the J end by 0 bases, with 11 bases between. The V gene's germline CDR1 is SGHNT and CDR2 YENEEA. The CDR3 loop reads CASSLSAYFSGNTIYF. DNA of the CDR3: TGTGCCAGCAGCTTAAGTGCGTACTTCTCTGGAAACACCATATATTTT. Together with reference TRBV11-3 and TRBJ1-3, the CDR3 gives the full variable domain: EAGVVQSPRYKIIEKKQPVAFWCNPISGHNTLYWYLQNLGQGPELLIRYENEEAVDDSQLPKDRFSAERLKGVDSTLKIQPAELGDSAVYLCASSLSAYFSGNTIYFGEGSWLTVV.

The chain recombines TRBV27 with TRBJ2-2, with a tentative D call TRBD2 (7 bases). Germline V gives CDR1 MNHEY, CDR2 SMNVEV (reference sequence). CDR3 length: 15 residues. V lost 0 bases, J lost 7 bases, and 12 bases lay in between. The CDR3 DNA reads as TGTGCCAGCAGTTTATCGTCCGGGGGGCGCGGGGAGCTGTTTTTT. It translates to CASSLSSGGRGELFF.

CDR3 loop: CASGFWRSGEQFF. Here the CDR3 DNA reads TGTGCTAGTGGTTTCTGGCGGTCCGGTGAGCAGTTCTTC. This chain links TRBV12-5 with TRBJ2-1; D unclear. Deletions cut 3 bases from V and 9 bases from J, with 12 bases between. Per the germline V gene, CDR1 is LGHNT and CDR2 is FRNRAP. This CDR3 has 13 residues.

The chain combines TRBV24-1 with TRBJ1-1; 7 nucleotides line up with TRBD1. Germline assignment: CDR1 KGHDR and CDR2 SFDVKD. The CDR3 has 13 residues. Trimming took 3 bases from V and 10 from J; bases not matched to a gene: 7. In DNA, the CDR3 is TGTGCCACCAGTGATCCGCCGACAGGGAGAGCTTTCTTT. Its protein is CATSDPPTGRAFF.

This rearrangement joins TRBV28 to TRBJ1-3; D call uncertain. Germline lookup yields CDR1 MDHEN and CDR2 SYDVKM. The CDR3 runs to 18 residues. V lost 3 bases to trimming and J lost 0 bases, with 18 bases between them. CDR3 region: CASSLYQPEIRSGNTIYF. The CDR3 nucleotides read TGTGCCAGCAGTTTGTATCAGCCGGAGATCCGCTCTGGAAACACCATATATTTT.

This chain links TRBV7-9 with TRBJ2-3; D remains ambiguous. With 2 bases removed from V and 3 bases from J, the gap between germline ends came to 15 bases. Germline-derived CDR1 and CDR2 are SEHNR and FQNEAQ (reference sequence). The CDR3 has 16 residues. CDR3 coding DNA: TGTGCCAGCAGCTTAACCACGAACCACTTTACAGATACGCAGTATTTT. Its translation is CASSLTTNHFTDTQYF. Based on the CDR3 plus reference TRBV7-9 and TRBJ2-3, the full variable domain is DTGVSQNPRHKITKRGQNVTFRCDPISEHNRLYWYRQTLGQGPEFLTYFQNEAQLEKSRLLSDRFSAERPKGSFSTLEIQRTEQGDSAMYLCASSLTTNHFTDTQYFGPGTRLTVL.

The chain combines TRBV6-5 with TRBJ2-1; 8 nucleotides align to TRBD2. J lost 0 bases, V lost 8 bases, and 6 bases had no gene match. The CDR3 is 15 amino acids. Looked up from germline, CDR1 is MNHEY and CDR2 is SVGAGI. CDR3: CASSIAGSSYNEQFF. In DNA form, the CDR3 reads TGTGCCAGCTCAATAGCGGGGAGCTCCTACAATGAGCAGTTCTTC.

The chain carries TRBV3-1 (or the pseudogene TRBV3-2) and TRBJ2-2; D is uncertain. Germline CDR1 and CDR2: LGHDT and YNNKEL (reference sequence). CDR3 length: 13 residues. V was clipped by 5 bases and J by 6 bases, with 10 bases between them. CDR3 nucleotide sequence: TGTGCCAGCAGCTACCTTAGAGCCGGGGAGCTGTTTTTT. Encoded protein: CASSYLRAGELFF.

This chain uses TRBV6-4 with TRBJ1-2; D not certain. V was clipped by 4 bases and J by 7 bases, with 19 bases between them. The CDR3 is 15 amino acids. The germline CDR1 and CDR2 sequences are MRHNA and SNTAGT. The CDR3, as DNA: TGTGCCAGCAGTGGGGCCCGCGGGGTGGGGAGTGGCTACACCTTC. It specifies CASSGARGVGSGYTF.

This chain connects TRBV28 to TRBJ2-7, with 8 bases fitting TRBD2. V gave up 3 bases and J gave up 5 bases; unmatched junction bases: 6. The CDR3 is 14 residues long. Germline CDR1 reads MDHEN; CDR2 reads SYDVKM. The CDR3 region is CASSLPGLVDEQYV. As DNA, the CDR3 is TGTGCCAGCAGTTTGCCGGGACTAGTTGACGAGCAGTACGTC.

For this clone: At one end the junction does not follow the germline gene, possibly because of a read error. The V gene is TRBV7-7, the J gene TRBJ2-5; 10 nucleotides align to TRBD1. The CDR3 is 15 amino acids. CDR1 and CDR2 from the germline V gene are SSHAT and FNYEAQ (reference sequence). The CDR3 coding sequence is TGTGCTAGCAGCTTTGACAGGGGGCGGTCGGAGACCCAGTACTTC. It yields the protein CASSFDRGRSETQYF.

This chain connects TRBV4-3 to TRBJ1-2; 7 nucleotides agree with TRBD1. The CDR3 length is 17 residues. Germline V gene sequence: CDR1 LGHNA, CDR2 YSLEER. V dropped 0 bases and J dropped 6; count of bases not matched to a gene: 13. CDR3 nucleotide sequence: TGCGCCAGCAGCCAAGAAACAGGGGAAATAGGGGATGATGGCTACACCTTC. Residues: CASSQETGEIGDDGYTF.

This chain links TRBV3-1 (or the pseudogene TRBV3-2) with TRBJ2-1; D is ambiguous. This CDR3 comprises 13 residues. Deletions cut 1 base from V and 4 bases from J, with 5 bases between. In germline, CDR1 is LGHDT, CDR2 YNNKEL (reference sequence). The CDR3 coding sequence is TGTGCCAGCAGCCAAGGGGCGTACAATGAGCAGTTCTTC. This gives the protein CASSQGAYNEQFF.

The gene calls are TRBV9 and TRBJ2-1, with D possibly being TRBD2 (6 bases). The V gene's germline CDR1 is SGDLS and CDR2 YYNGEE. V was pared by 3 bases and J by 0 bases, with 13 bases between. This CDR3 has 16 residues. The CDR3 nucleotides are TGTGCCAGCAGCGCCCATGGGGGGAGCTCCTACAATGAGCAGTTCTTC. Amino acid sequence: CASSAHGGSSYNEQFF.

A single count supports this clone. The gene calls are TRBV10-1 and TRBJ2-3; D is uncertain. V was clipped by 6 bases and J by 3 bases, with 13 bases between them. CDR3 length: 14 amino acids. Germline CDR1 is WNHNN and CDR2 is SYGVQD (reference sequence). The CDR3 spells CASRATGPTDTQYF. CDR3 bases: TGCGCCAGCAGAGCGACGGGTCCAACAGATACGCAGTATTTT.

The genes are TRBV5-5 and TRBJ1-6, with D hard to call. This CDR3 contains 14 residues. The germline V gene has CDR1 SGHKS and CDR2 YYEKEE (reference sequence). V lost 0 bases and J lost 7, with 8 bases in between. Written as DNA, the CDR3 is TGTGCCAGCAGCTTGGGACACGCCAATTCACCCCTCCACTTT. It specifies CASSLGHANSPLHF. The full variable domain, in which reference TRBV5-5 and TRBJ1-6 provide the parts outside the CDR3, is DAGVTQSPTHLIKTRGQQVTLRCSPISGHKSVSWYQQVLGQGPQFIFQYYEKEERGRGNFPDRFSARQFPNYSSELNVNALLLGDSALYLCASSLGHANSPLHFGNGTRLTVT.

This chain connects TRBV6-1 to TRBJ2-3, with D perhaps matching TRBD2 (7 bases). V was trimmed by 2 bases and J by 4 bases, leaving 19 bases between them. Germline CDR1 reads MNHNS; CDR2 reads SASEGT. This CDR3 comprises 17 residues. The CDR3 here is CASSERRGRKGPDTQYF. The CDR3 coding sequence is TGTGCCAGCAGTGAACGGCGGGGGCGAAAGGGCCCAGATACGCAGTATTTT.

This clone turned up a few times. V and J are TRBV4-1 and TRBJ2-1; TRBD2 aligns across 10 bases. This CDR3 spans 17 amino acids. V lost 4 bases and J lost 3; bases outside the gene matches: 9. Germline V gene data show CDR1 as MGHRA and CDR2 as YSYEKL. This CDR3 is CASSPSFTSGIYNEQFF. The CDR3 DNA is TGCGCCAGCAGCCCCAGCTTCACTAGCGGGATCTACAATGAGCAGTTCTTC.

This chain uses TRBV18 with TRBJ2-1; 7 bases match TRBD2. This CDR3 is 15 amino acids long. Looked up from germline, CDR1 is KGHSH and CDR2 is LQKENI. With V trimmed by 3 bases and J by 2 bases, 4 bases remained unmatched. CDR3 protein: CASSPRTRTYNEQFF. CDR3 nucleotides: TGTGCCAGCTCACCGAGGACTAGAACCTACAATGAGCAGTTCTTC.